This T cell receptor (beta chain) was recorded in a study of a mutant IDH1 vaccine in newly diagnosed glioma. A single count supports this clone. Its antigen remains unidentified. V was pared by 10 bases and J by 0 bases, with 12 bases between. CDR1 and CDR2 from the germline V gene are MNHEY and SVGAGI. The CDR3 is made up of 13 amino acids. Indicated time point: week 35, safety follow-up. Each dose of the vaccine consisted of 300 ug of mutant IDH1 20-mer peptide, with topical imiquimod. General study results and limits: Pseudoprogression showed no apparent link to changes in top peripheral T cell clonotypes.

Only in-frame clones appear in the TCRdb table, and some are missing; sequencing was by immunoSEQ multiplex PCR. The sample shows tens of thousands of clones, over 65% of them seen only once. The chain uses TRBV6-5 and TRBJ1-1; D is perhaps TRBD1 (6 bases). The sample was PBMCs, taken from a glioma patient whose treatment included an IDH1 peptide vaccine. The source of this sequence is a man aged 25 to 45 with glioma. CDR3 nucleotides: TGTGCCACCGGGGGGGGCCTGAACACTGAAGCTTTCTTT. Translated: CATGGGLNTEAFF.